Listed below are T cell receptor beta chains from one sample, sequenced in a study of T-cell reconstitution after alpha-beta-depleted transplantation in children. In TCRdb, the PCR reads were re-called with MiXCR into one record per CDR3 protein. This table holds roughly 300,000 distinct CDR3 sequences, around a tenth found once. The source was peripheral blood, collected 180 days after TCRalphabeta/CD19-depleted stem cell transplant. The receptors stem from a male patient under 10 years old who had a stem cell transplant for chronic granulomatous disease, so the T cells may come from the graft donor. Both conserved end residues are part of each CDR3. Fields, in order: clone size, J gene, V gene, D gene, CDR3 protein, CDR3 DNA. The D gene is left open where the match is weak. Clone size is given for some rows only: seen once, a few or many times, or a class if the clone is expanded.

abundance: many; j_gene: TRBJ2-1; v_gene: TRBV9; d_gene: TRBD2; CDR3aa: CASSPSTSAAYNEQFF; CDR3nt: TGTGCCAGCAGCCCAAGTACTAGCGCCGCCTACAATGAGCAGTTCTTC
abundance: many; j_gene: TRBJ2-5; v_gene: TRBV20-1; d_gene: .; CDR3aa: CSAWRQETQYF; CDR3nt: TGCAGTGCTTGGCGTCAAGAGACCCAGTACTTC
abundance: many; j_gene: TRBJ2-1; v_gene: TRBV20-1; d_gene: .; CDR3aa: CSAPDLASYNEQFF; CDR3nt: TGCAGTGCCCCCGACCTAGCCTCCTACAATGAGCAGTTCTTC
abundance: many; j_gene: TRBJ2-3; v_gene: TRBV4-1; d_gene: .; CDR3aa: CASSPQGARTDTQYF; CDR3nt: TGCGCCAGCAGCCCTCAAGGGGCTCGCACAGATACGCAGTATTTT
abundance: .; j_gene: TRBJ2-2; v_gene: TRBV12-3/TRBV12-4; d_gene: TRBD1; CDR3aa: CASSLADREAGELFF; CDR3nt: TGTGCCAGCAGTTTAGCCGACAGGGAAGCCGGGGAGCTGTTTTTT
abundance: few; j_gene: TRBJ2-3; v_gene: TRBV28; d_gene: TRBD2; CDR3aa: CASSSPSGSTDTQYF; CDR3nt: TGTGCCAGCAGTTCCCCTAGCGGGAGCACAGATACGCAGTATTTT
abundance: many; j_gene: TRBJ2-7; v_gene: TRBV29-1; d_gene: TRBD1; CDR3aa: CSVVRDSSYEQYF; CDR3nt: TGCAGCGTTGTGAGGGACAGTTCCTACGAGCAGTACTTC
abundance: many; j_gene: TRBJ1-2; v_gene: TRBV20-1; d_gene: .; CDR3aa: CSAIRTLINYGYTF; CDR3nt: TGCAGTGCCATACGGACACTCATCAACTATGGCTACACCTTC
abundance: few; j_gene: TRBJ2-1; v_gene: TRBV19; d_gene: TRBD1; CDR3aa: CASSMTGVGNEQFF; CDR3nt: TGTGCCAGTAGTATGACAGGGGTAGGAAATGAGCAGTTCTTC
abundance: .; j_gene: TRBJ2-2; v_gene: TRBV7-2; d_gene: .; CDR3aa: CASSLVGFAGELFF; CDR3nt: TGTGCCAGCAGCTTAGTGGGGTTTGCCGGGGAGCTGTTTTTT
abundance: .; j_gene: TRBJ2-1; v_gene: TRBV18; d_gene: .; CDR3aa: CASSPNLYNEQFF; CDR3nt: TGTGCCAGCTCACCGAATCTATACAATGAGCAGTTCTTC
abundance: .; j_gene: TRBJ2-1; v_gene: TRBV15; d_gene: .; CDR3aa: CATSRGRETFYNEQFF; CDR3nt: TGTGCCACCAGCAGAGGTAGGGAGACCTTTTACAATGAGCAGTTCTTC
abundance: many; j_gene: TRBJ2-2; v_gene: TRBV12-3/TRBV12-4; d_gene: .; CDR3aa: CASSHRTAGELFF; CDR3nt: TGTGCCAGCAGCCACCGGACAGCCGGGGAGCTGTTTTTT
abundance: many; j_gene: TRBJ2-2; v_gene: TRBV7-2; d_gene: .; CDR3aa: CASSLDSMNTGELFF; CDR3nt: TGTGCCAGCAGCTTAGACTCGATGAACACCGGGGAGCTGTTTTTT
abundance: .; j_gene: TRBJ1-5; v_gene: TRBV7-8; d_gene: TRBD1; CDR3aa: CASSLRPGTGGNHPQHF; CDR3nt: TGTGCCAGCAGCTTACGTCCCGGGACAGGGGGCAATCACCCCCAGCATTTT
abundance: many; j_gene: TRBJ2-7; v_gene: TRBV4-3; d_gene: TRBD1; CDR3aa: CASSQTIGTGGNEQYF; CDR3nt: TGCGCCAGCAGCCAGACTATCGGGACAGGGGGCAACGAGCAGTACTTC
abundance: many; j_gene: TRBJ2-5; v_gene: TRBV5-1; d_gene: .; CDR3aa: CASSSRRGGPGETQYF; CDR3nt: TGCGCCAGCAGCAGCCGGAGGGGGGGACCAGGAGAGACCCAGTACTTC
abundance: many; j_gene: TRBJ2-4; v_gene: TRBV19; d_gene: .; CDR3aa: CASSIEGSIQYF; CDR3nt: TGTGCCAGTAGTATAGAGGGCAGCATTCAGTACTTC
abundance: many; j_gene: TRBJ2-1; v_gene: TRBV20-1; d_gene: .; CDR3aa: CSARGFSSYNEQFF; CDR3nt: TGCAGTGCTAGGGGCTTCAGCTCCTACAATGAGCAGTTCTTC
abundance: many; j_gene: TRBJ2-3; v_gene: TRBV3-1; d_gene: .; CDR3aa: CASSQVGVATDTQYF; CDR3nt: TGTGCCAGCAGCCAAGTCGGGGTAGCGACAGATACGCAGTATTTT
abundance: many; j_gene: TRBJ2-1; v_gene: TRBV5-1; d_gene: .; CDR3aa: CASSTSEGLPYNEQFF; CDR3nt: TGCGCCAGCAGCACTTCCGAGGGACTGCCCTACAATGAGCAGTTCTTC
abundance: many; j_gene: TRBJ2-7; v_gene: TRBV7-3; d_gene: .; CDR3aa: CASSLGAGASYEQYF; CDR3nt: TGTGCCAGCAGCTTAGGCGCGGGGGCCTCCTACGAGCAGTACTTC
abundance: .; j_gene: TRBJ2-5; v_gene: TRBV25-1; d_gene: .; CDR3aa: CVIWTWGETQYF; CDR3nt: TGTGTTATCTGGACCTGGGGAGAGACCCAGTACTTC
abundance: many; j_gene: TRBJ2-1; v_gene: TRBV6-2/TRBV6-3; d_gene: TRBD1; CDR3aa: CASSLRPGTGASEQFF; CDR3nt: TGTGCCAGCAGTCTCCGTCCCGGGACAGGGGCTAGTGAGCAGTTCTTC
abundance: many; j_gene: TRBJ2-6; v_gene: TRBV4-1; d_gene: .; CDR3aa: CASSQVDTGIRANVLTF; CDR3nt: TGCGCCAGCAGCCAAGTTGATACAGGGATCAGGGCCAACGTCCTGACTTTC
abundance: many; j_gene: TRBJ2-5; v_gene: TRBV7-2; d_gene: TRBD1; CDR3aa: CASSLRQGAGETQYF; CDR3nt: TGTGCCAGCAGCTTACGACAGGGGGCCGGAGAGACCCAGTACTTC
abundance: many; j_gene: TRBJ2-7; v_gene: TRBV29-1; d_gene: TRBD1; CDR3aa: CSVDWGQDLYEQYF; CDR3nt: TGCAGCGTTGATTGGGGACAGGACCTCTACGAGCAGTACTTC
abundance: .; j_gene: TRBJ1-3; v_gene: TRBV7-9; d_gene: .; CDR3aa: CASSLAVAAGNTIYF; CDR3nt: TGTGCCAGCAGCTTAGCGGTCGCGGCTGGAAACACCATATATTTT
abundance: many; j_gene: TRBJ2-6; v_gene: TRBV29-1; d_gene: TRBD2; CDR3aa: CSVWDGGSYSGANVLTF; CDR3nt: TGCAGCGTTTGGGACGGGGGGTCCTACTCTGGGGCCAACGTCCTGACTTTC
abundance: many; j_gene: TRBJ2-1; v_gene: TRBV12-3/TRBV12-4; d_gene: .; CDR3aa: CASRSRRSRFNEQFF; CDR3nt: TGTGCCAGCAGGTCGAGGCGATCTCGCTTTAATGAGCAGTTCTTC
abundance: .; j_gene: TRBJ2-1; v_gene: TRBV18; d_gene: .; CDR3aa: CASSPRGRRSYNEQFF; CDR3nt: TGTGCCAGCTCACCGAGAGGGAGACGCTCCTACAATGAGCAGTTCTTC
abundance: many; j_gene: TRBJ1-1; v_gene: TRBV24-1; d_gene: .; CDR3aa: CATSDFSIPRGAFF; CDR3nt: TGTGCCACCAGTGATTTTAGTATTCCGAGGGGAGCTTTCTTT
abundance: many; j_gene: TRBJ1-1; v_gene: TRBV28; d_gene: .; CDR3aa: CASSLLSRWGRANTEAFF; CDR3nt: TGTGCCAGCAGTTTATTGAGTAGGTGGGGCAGGGCGAACACTGAAGCTTTCTTT
abundance: many; j_gene: TRBJ2-1; v_gene: TRBV12-5; d_gene: .; CDR3aa: CASGLPLRGVELTNEQFF; CDR3nt: TGTGCTAGTGGTTTGCCCCTGAGAGGGGTCGAGCTAACCAATGAGCAGTTCTTC
abundance: many; j_gene: TRBJ1-2; v_gene: TRBV27; d_gene: .; CDR3aa: CASSLLREASYGYTF; CDR3nt: TGTGCCAGCAGTTTATTGCGGGAAGCATCCTATGGCTACACCTTC